This T cell receptor beta chain comes out of a study of cytomegalovirus exposure and HLA in healthy donors. J lost 4 bases, V lost 6 bases, and 7 bases had no gene match. This CDR3 is built from 14 residues. Germline CDR1 is SQVTM and CDR2 is ANQGSEA. Using immunoSEQ multiplex PCR, the repertoire was profiled, and TCRdb retains in-frame clones only, with some absent. The table has 71,000 or so clones, 94% seen once. The sequenced material came from PBMCs. The origin of this receptor is a woman aged 18-29 years in good health and CMV-seronegative. The chain employs TRBV29-1 and TRBJ2-1; TRBD1 aligns across 9 bases. CDR3 region: CSVGQGFSYNEQFF. The CDR3 nucleotides read TGCAGCGTCGGACAGGGGTTTTCGTACAATGAGCAGTTCTTC.